This T cell receptor (beta chain) emerged from a study of glioma-infiltrating T cells after dendritic cell vaccination. Input was approximately 2.1 ug genomic DNA, or all available if less. This table comes from immunoSEQ multiplex PCR, and its TCRdb copy is limited to in-frame clones, with some not included. The sample has under 100,000 clones, about 87% seen once. CDR3 length: 16 residues. Unmatched junction bases numbered 12, after V lost 4 bases and J lost 3 bases. From germline, CDR1 is SGHDT and CDR2 YYEEEE. The sequencing used blood, collected before dendritic cell vaccination. The rearrangement links TRBV5-6 to TRBJ1-2; TRBD1 matches at 7 bases. This receptor was identified in a human donor with glioblastoma. CDR3 nucleotide sequence: TGTGCCAGCAGCCCTACCTTTGACAGGGCCGACTATGGCTACACCTTC. It yields the protein CASSPTFDRADYGYTF.